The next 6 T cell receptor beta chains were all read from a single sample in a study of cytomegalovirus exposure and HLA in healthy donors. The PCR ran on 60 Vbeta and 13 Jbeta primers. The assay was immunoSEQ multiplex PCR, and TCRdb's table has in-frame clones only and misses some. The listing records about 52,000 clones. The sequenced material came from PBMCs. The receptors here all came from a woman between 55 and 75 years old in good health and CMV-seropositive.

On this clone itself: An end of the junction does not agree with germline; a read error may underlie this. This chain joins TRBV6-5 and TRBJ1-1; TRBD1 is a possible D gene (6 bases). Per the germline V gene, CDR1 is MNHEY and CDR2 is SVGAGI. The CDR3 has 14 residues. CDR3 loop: CASSYAGTNTEVFF. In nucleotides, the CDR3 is TGTGCCAGCAGTTACGCAGGGACAAACACTGAAGTTTTCTTT.

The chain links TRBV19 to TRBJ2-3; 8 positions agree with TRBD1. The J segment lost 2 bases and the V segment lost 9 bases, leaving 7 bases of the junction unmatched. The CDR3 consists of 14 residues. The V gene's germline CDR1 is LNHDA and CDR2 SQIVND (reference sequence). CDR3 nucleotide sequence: TGTGCCAGCAAAGACAGGGGCCACACAGATACGCAGTATTTT. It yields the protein CASKDRGHTDTQYF.

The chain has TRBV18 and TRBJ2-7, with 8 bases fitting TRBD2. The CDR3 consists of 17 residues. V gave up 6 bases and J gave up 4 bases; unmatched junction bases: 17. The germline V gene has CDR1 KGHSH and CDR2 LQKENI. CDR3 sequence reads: CASSLQGLGTRAYEQYF. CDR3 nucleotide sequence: TGTGCCAGCTCTCTACAGGGTTTAGGGACTAGGGCTTACGAGCAGTACTTC.

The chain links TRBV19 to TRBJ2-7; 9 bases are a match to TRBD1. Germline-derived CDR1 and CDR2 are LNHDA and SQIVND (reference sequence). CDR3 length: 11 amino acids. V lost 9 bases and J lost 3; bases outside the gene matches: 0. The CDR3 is CARDRGYEQYF. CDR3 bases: TGTGCCAGGGACAGGGGCTACGAGCAGTACTTC.

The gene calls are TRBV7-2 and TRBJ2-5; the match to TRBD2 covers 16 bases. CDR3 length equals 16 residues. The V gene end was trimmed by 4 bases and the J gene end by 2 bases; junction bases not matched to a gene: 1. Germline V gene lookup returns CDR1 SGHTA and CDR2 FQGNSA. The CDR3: CASSSGLAGGQETQYF. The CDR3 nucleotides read TGTGCCAGCAGCTCGGGACTAGCGGGGGGGCAAGAGACCCAGTACTTC.

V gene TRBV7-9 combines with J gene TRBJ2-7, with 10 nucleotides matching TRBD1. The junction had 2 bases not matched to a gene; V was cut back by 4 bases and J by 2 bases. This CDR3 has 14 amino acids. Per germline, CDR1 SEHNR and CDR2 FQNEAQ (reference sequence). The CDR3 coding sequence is TGTGCCAGCAGCTCGGGACAGGGGACCTACGAGCAGTACTTC. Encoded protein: CASSSGQGTYEQYF.